The rows below give T cell receptor beta chains drawn from one sample of a study of blood T cells in healthy people across ages. TCRdb reprocessed the 5' RACE reads via MiXCR and lists one record per CDR3 protein. Of roughly 700,000 distinct CDR3 sequences in the sample, approximately 49% were seen once. The source material was blood. Receptors originate from a woman aged 60-75 years in good health. Both conserved end residues are trimmed from each CDR3.

j_call cdr3_length v_call cdr3_aa
TRBJ1-2 11 TRBV7-2 ASRSRAGYGYT
TRBJ2-7 10 TRBV29-1 SVETEAYEQY
TRBJ1-2 12 TRBV4-1 ASSLPGGSDGYT
TRBJ1-1 14 TRBV9 ASSGGQGAWDTEAF
TRBJ2-5 9 TRBV7-9 ASGGVETQY
TRBJ2-1 12 TRBV6-1 ASIRTGGYNEQF
TRBJ2-5 11 TRBV6-2/TRBV6-3 ASNRLAEETQY
TRBJ2-5 14 TRBV7-2 ASSLGPSIGQETQY
TRBJ2-7 15 TRBV28 ASSLWVLRGSSYEQY
TRBJ2-1 14 TRBV7-3 ASSPNLISSYNEQF
TRBJ2-3 14 TRBV24-1 ATSDFASGTPDTQY
TRBJ1-2 11 TRBV28 ASSAGQGRGYT
TRBJ1-5 12 TRBV19 ASTERYSNQPQH
TRBJ2-6 13 TRBV30 AWSGGGAGANVLT
TRBJ1-4 12 TRBV2 ASTKQGGNEKLF
TRBJ1-5 15 TRBV5-1 ASSLEGGQGNFQPQH
TRBJ1-2 14 TRBV29-1 SVEERGRVGNYGYT
TRBJ2-6 12 TRBV27 ATTTANGANVLT